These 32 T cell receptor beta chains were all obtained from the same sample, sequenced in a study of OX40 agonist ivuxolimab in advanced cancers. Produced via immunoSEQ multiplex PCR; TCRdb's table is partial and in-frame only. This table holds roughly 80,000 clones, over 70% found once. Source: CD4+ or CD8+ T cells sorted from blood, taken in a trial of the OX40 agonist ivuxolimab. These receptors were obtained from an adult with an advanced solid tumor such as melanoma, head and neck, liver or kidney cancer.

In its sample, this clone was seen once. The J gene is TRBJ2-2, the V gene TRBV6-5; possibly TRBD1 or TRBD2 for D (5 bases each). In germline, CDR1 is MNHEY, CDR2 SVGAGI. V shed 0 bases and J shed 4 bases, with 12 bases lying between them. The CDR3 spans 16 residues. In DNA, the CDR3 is TGTGCCAGCAGTTACTCCGCTACAGGAGGCACCGGGGAGCTGTTTTTT. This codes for CASSYSATGGTGELFF.

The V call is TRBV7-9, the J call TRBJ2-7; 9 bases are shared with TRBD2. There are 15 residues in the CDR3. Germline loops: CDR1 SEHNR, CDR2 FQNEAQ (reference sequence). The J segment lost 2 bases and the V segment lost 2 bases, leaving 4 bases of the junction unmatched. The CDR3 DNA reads TGTGCCAGCAGCTTAATAGTAGCGGGAGCCTACGAGCAGTACTTC. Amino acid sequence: CASSLIVAGAYEQYF.

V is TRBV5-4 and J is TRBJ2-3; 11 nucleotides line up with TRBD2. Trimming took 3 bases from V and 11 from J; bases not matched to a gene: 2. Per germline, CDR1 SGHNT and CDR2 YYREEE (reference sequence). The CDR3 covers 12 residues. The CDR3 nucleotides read TGTGCCAGCAGCTCTGGACTAGCGGGGCAGTATTTT. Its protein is CASSSGLAGQYF.

The CDR3: CASSLGQGGPTF. CDR3 coding DNA: TGTGCCAGCTCCCTAGGACAGGGCGGGCCCACCTTC. The chain employs TRBV18 and TRBJ1-2; TRBD1 aligns across 8 bases. This CDR3 has 12 residues. Losses at the gene ends were 6 bases for V and 13 bases for J; bases not matched to a gene: 10. Germline assignment: CDR1 KGHSH and CDR2 LQKENI.

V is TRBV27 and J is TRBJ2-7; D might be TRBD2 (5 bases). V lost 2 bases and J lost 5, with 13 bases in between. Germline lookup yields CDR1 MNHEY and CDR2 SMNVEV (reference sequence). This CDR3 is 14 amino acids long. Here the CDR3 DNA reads TGTGCCAGCAGTTTACCGGGAATTTCCCACGAGCAGTACTTC. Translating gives CASSLPGISHEQYF.

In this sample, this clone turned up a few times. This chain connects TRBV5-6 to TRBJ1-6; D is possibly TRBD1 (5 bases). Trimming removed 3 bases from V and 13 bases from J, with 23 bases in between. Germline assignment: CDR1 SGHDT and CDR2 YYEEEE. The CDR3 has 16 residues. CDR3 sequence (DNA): TGTGCCAGCAGCTCGCGTGGGGGATTAATTCATTTCCCCCTCCACTTT. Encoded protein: CASSSRGGLIHFPLHF.

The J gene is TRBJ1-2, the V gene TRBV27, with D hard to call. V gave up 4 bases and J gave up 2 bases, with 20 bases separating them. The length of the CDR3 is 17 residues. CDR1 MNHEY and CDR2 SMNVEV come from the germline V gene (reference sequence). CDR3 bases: TGTGCCAGCAGTTCCGAAACCGACTGGGAGCTAAACTATGGCTACACCTTC. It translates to CASSSETDWELNYGYTF.

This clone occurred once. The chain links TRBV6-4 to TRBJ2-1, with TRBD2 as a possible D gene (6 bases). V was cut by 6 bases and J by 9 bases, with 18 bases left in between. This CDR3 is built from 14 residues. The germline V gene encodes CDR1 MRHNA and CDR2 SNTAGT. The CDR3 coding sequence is TGTGCCAGCAGCCGGGACTCCCTCTCGGCTGAGCAGTTCTTC. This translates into CASSRDSLSAEQFF.

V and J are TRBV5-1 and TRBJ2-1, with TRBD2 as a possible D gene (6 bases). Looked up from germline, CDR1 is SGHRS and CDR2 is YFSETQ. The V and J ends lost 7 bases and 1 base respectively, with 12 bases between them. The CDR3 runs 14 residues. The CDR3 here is CASAIGGSYNEQFF. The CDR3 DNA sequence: TGCGCCAGCGCTATCGGGGGTTCCTACAATGAGCAGTTCTTC.

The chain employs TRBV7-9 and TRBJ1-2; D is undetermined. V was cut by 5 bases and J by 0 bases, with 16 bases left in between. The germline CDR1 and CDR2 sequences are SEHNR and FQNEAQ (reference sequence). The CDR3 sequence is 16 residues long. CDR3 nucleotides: TGTGCCAGCAGCCGATACCCGACGGTGACTAACTATGGCTACACCTTC. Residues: CASSRYPTVTNYGYTF.

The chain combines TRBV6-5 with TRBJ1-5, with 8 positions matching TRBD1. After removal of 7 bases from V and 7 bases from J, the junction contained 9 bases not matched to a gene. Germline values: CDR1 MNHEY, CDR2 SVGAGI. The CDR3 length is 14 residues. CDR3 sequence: CASIKTGADQPQHF. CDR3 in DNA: TGTGCCAGCATTAAGACAGGGGCGGACCAGCCCCAGCATTTT.

CDR3 sequence (DNA): TGTGCCAGCAGCCCCGGCGGGGGCACCCAAGAGACCCAGTACTTC. Encoded protein: CASSPGGGTQETQYF. This sequence joins TRBV7-2 and TRBJ2-5; D is possibly TRBD2 (7 bases). Germline V CDR1 and CDR2: SGHTA, FQGNSA. The CDR3 has 15 amino acids. V dropped 5 bases and J dropped 1 base, with 14 bases sitting between them.

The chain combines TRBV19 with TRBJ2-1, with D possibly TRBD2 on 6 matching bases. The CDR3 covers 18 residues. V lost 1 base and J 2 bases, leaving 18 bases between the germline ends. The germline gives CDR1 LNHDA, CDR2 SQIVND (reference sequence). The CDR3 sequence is CASSIGDWPGRPYNEQFF. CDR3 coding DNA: TGTGCCAGTAGTATAGGGGATTGGCCAGGGAGGCCCTACAATGAGCAGTTCTTC.

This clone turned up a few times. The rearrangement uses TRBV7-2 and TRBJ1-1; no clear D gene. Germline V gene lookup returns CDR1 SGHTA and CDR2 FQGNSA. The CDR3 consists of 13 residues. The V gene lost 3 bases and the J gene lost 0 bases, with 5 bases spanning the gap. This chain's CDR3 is CASSLRLNTEAFF. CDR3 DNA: TGTGCCAGCAGCTTGAGATTGAACACTGAAGCTTTCTTT.

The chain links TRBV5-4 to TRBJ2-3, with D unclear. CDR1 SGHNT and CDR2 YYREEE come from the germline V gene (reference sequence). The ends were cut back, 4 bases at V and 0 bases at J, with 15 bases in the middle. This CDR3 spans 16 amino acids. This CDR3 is CASSEASRQSTDTQYF. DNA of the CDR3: TGTGCCAGCAGCGAGGCTTCGAGGCAGAGCACAGATACGCAGTATTTT.

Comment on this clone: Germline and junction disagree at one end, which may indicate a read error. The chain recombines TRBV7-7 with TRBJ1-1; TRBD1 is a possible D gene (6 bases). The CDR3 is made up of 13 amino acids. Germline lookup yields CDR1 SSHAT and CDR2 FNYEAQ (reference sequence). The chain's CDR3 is CASSLRGGTEAFF. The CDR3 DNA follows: TGTGCTAGCAGCTTAAGAGGGGGCACTGAAGCTTTCTTT.

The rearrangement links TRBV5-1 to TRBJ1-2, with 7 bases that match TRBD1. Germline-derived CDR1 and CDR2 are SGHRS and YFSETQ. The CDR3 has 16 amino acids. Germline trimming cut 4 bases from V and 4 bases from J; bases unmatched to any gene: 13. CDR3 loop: CASSVGQVTVSYGYTF. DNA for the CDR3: TGCGCCAGCAGCGTCGGACAGGTCACGGTTTCCTATGGCTACACCTTC.

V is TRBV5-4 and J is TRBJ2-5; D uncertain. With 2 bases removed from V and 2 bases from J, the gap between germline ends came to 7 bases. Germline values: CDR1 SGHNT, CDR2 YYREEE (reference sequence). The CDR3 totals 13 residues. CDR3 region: CASSFRRQETQYF. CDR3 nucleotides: TGTGCCAGCAGCTTTCGTCGTCAAGAGACCCAGTACTTC.

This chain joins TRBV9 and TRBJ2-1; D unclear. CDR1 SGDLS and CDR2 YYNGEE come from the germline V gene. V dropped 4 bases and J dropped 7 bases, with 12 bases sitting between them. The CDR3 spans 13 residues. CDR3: CASSLTLGNEQFF. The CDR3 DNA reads TGTGCCAGCAGCTTAACCCTAGGTAATGAGCAGTTCTTC.

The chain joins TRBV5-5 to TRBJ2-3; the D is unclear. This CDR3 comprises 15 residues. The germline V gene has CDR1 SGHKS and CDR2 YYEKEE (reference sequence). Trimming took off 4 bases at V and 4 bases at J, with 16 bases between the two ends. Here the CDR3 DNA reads TGTGCCAGCAGCCCCTCGCCGAGGTTCCCAGATACGCAGTATTTT. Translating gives CASSPSPRFPDTQYF. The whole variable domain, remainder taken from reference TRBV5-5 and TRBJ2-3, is DAGVTQSPTHLIKTRGQQVTLRCSPISGHKSVSWYQQVLGQGPQFIFQYYEKEERGRGNFPDRFSARQFPNYSSELNVNALLLGDSALYLCASSPSPRFPDTQYFGPGTRLTVL.

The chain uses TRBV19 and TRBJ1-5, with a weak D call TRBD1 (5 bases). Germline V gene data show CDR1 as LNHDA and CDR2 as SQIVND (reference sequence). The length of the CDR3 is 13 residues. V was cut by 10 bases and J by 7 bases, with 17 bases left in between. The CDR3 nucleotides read TGTGCCAAGTATCAGGGTCGTCGACAGCCCCAGCATTTT. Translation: CAKYQGRRQPQHF.

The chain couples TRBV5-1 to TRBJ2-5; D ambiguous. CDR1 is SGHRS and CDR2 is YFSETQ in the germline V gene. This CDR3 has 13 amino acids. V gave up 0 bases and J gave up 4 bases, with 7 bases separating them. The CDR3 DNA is TGCGCCAGCAGCTTGGTTGAGAGAGAGACCCAGTACTTC. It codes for CASSLVERETQYF.

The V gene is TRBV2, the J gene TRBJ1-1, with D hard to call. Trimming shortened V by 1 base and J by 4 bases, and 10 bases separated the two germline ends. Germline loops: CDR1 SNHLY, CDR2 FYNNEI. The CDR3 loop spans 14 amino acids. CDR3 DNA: TGTGCCAGCAGTGAAGGAGAGGGCGGCACTGAAGCTTTCTTT. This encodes CASSEGEGGTEAFF.

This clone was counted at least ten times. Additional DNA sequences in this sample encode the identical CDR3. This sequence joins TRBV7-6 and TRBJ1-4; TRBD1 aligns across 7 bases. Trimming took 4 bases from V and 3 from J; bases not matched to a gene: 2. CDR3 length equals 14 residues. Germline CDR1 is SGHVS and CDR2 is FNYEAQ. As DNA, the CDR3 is TGTGCCAGCAGCTCCAGGGGGGCTAATGAAAAACTGTTTTTT. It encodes CASSSRGANEKLFF.

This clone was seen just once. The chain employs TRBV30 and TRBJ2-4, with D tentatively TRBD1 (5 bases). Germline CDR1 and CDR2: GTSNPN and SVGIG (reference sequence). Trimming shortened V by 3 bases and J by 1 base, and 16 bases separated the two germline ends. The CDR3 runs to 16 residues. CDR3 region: CAWSRRPPGAKNIQYF. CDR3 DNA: TGTGCCTGGAGCCGTCGCCCCCCAGGGGCCAAAAACATTCAGTACTTC.

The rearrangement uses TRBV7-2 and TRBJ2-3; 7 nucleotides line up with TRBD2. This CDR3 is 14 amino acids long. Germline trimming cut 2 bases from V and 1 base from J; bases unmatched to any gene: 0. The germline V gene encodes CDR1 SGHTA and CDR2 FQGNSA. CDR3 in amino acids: CASSLTSGTDTQYF. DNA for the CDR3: TGTGCCAGCAGCTTAACTAGCGGCACAGATACGCAGTATTTT.

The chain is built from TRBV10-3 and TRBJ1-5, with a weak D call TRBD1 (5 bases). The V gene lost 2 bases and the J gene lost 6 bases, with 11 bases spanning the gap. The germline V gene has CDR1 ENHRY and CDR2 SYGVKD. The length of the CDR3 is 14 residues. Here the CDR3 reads CAISEQGLGQPQHF. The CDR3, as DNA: TGTGCCATCAGTGAGCAGGGTCTAGGTCAGCCCCAGCATTTT.

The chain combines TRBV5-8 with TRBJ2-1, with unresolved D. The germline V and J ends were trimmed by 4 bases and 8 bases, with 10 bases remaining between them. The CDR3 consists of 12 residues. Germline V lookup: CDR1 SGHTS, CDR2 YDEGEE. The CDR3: CASSSFRDEQFF. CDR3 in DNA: TGTGCCAGCAGCAGTTTTCGTGATGAGCAGTTCTTC.

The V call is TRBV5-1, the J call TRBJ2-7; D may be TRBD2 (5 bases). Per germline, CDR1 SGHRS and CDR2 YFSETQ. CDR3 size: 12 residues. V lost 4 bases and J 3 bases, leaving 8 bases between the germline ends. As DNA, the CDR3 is TGCGCCAGCAGCCCGGGAATCTACGAGCAGTACTTC. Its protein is CASSPGIYEQYF.

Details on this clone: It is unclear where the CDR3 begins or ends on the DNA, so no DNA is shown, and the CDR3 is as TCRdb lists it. Here the CDR3 reads CASSYSYEQYFGSHRPEQYF. The chain joins TRBV5-1 to TRBJ2-7; the DNA was not compared with TRBD2, the D call given in the table. Germline CDR1 SGHRS, CDR2 YFSETQ. The length of the CDR3 is 20 amino acids, counting both ends.

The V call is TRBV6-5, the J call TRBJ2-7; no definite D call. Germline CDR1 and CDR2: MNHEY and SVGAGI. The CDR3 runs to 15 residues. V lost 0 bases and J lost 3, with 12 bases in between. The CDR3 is CASSYSMAVRYEQYF. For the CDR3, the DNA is TGTGCCAGCAGTTACTCGATGGCGGTCCGCTACGAGCAGTACTTC.

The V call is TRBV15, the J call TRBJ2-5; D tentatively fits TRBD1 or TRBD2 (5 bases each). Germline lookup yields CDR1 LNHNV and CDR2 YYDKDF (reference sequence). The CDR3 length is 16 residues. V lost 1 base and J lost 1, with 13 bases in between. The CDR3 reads CATSRANTGPQETQYF. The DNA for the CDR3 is TGTGCCACCAGCAGAGCTAACACGGGACCCCAAGAGACCCAGTACTTC. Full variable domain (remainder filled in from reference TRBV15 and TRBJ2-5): DAMVIQNPRYQVTQFGKPVTLSCSQTLNHNVMYWYQQKSSQAPKLLFHYYDKDFNNEADTPDNFQSRRPNTSFCFLDIRSPGLGDTAMYLCATSRANTGPQETQYFGPGTRLLVL.